These T cell receptor beta chains were read from a single sample in a study of blood T cell repertoires in COVID-19. TCRdb's copy holds only in-frame clones and misses some; the assay was immunoSEQ multiplex PCR. The sample has approximately 150,000 clones, about 86% seen once. Source material: peripheral blood. The receptors derive from a woman in her 70s who had recovered from COVID-19. The CDR3 runs from the conserved cysteine through the conserved F or W. Fields, in order: J gene, V gene, D gene, clone size, CDR3 DNA, CDR3 protein. The D gene is left open where the match is weak. Some rows have no size entry. The others give once, few or many, or a class for an expanded clone.

J: TRBJ1-4; V: TRBV27; D: -; size: -; DNA: TGTGCCAGCAGTCGGACACTTGCAACTAATGAAAAACTGTTTTTT; CDR3: CASSRTLATNEKLFF
J: TRBJ2-7; V: TRBV13; D: TRBD1; size: few; DNA: TGTGCCAGCAGCTCAACCGGACAGGGACCCTACGAGCAGTACTTC; CDR3: CASSSTGQGPYEQYF
J: TRBJ1-2; V: TRBV9; D: -; size: -; DNA: TGTGCCAGCACCCCCCCCGGGGGGGGCTATGGCTACACCTTC; CDR3: CASTPPGGGYGYTF
J: TRBJ2-7; V: TRBV7-9; D: TRBD1; size: -; DNA: TGTGCCAGCAGCTGGGTCCGGGACAGGGGCTACGAGCAGTACTTC; CDR3: CASSWVRDRGYEQYF
J: TRBJ2-3; V: TRBV6-5; D: TRBD2; size: -; DNA: TGTGCCAGCACGGGGGGGGGCAGCACAGATACGCAGTATTTT; CDR3: CASTGGGSTDTQYF
J: TRBJ1-1; V: TRBV7-9; D: TRBD1; size: -; DNA: TGTGCCAGCAGCTTCGGGACAGGGGGTTTTGAAGCTTTCTTT; CDR3: CASSFGTGGFEAFF
J: TRBJ2-1; V: TRBV11-2; D: TRBD2; size: few; DNA: TGTGCCAGCAGCTTAAGGACTAGCGGGAGGGCGGCAGGTGAGCAGTTCTTC; CDR3: CASSLRTSGRAAGEQFF
J: TRBJ2-7; V: TRBV6-5; D: -; size: -; DNA: TGTGCCAGTCGGACCCAGGGGCTCTCCTACGAGCAGTACTTC; CDR3: CASRTQGLSYEQYF
J: TRBJ1-5; V: TRBV7-9; D: TRBD1; size: -; DNA: TGTGCCAGCAGCTTAACCGCTGGGACAGGGTGGGATCAGCCCCAGCATTTT; CDR3: CASSLTAGTGWDQPQHF
J: TRBJ1-1; V: TRBV5-6; D: TRBD1; size: -; DNA: TGTGCCAGCAGCTCCCTAACAGGGGGGAGTTGGTACACTGAAGCTTTCTTT; CDR3: CASSSLTGGSWYTEAFF
J: TRBJ1-2; V: TRBV7-2; D: TRBD1; size: -; DNA: TGTGCCAGCAGCCCCCCGAGGGACAGGCATGGCTACACCTTC; CDR3: CASSPPRDRHGYTF
J: TRBJ2-5; V: TRBV11-3; D: -; size: -; DNA: TGTGCCAGCAGCTTAGGGGGCCAGTCAGAGACCCAGTACTTC; CDR3: CASSLGGQSETQYF
J: TRBJ2-6; V: TRBV9; D: TRBD2; size: few; DNA: TGTGCCAGCAGCGTAGCGGCTAGCGGGGGGGCTGGGGCCAACGTCCTGACTTTC; CDR3: CASSVAASGGAGANVLTF
J: TRBJ2-2; V: TRBV9; D: TRBD1; size: few; DNA: TGTGCCAGCAGCGTGGGACAGGGCCCCCCCGGGGACACCGGGGAGCTGTTTTTT; CDR3: CASSVGQGPPGDTGELFF
J: TRBJ2-7; V: TRBV5-1; D: TRBD1; size: -; DNA: TGCGCCAGCAGCTACGCAGATCGACAGGGGCAGTACTTC; CDR3: CASSYADRQGQYF
J: TRBJ1-1; V: TRBV18; D: TRBD1; size: -; DNA: TGTGCCAGCTCCCTAGGGCCCAGGGGGCCCTCCAACACTGAAGCTTTCTTT; CDR3: CASSLGPRGPSNTEAFF
J: TRBJ1-6; V: TRBV13; D: TRBD1; size: -; DNA: TGTGCCAGCAGCTCCAACAGGGGCGCCGGAAGTAATTCACCCCTCCACTTT; CDR3: CASSSNRGAGSNSPLHF
J: TRBJ2-5; V: TRBV20-1; D: -; size: -; DNA: TGCAGTGCTAGTCCCCTCACAGGGAACCAAGAGACCCAGTACTTC; CDR3: CSASPLTGNQETQYF
J: TRBJ2-5; V: TRBV2; D: TRBD2; size: -; DNA: TGTGCCAGCAGTGAAGTTGCGGGGGGGCGGGAGACCCAGTACTTC; CDR3: CASSEVAGGRETQYF
J: TRBJ2-1; V: TRBV11-2; D: TRBD2; size: once; DNA: TGTGCCAGCAGCCCCCCGGGACTAGCGGGAGTAGTTGAGCAGTTCTTC; CDR3: CASSPPGLAGVVEQFF
J: TRBJ2-5; V: TRBV5-1; D: -; size: few; DNA: TGCGCCAGCAGCCACCCGGGGGAGACCCAGTACTTC; CDR3: CASSHPGETQYF
J: TRBJ2-3; V: TRBV9; D: TRBD2; size: -; DNA: TGTGCCAGCACCCCAGGGGGGAGCGGGGGGAGGACAGATACGCAGTATTTT; CDR3: CASTPGGSGGRTDTQYF
J: TRBJ2-7; V: TRBV2; D: -; size: -; DNA: TGTGCCAGCAGCCGTAACCCCGGCGGCGAGCAGTACTTC; CDR3: CASSRNPGGEQYF
J: TRBJ2-7; V: TRBV19; D: -; size: -; DNA: TGTGCCAGTAGTATGGGCAGCATACCCTACGAGCAGTACTTC; CDR3: CASSMGSIPYEQYF
J: TRBJ1-5; V: TRBV28; D: -; size: -; DNA: TGTGCCAGCACCCTGGGGGGGGACAATCAGCCCCAGCATTTT; CDR3: CASTLGGDNQPQHF
J: TRBJ2-1; V: TRBV5-1; D: TRBD2; size: -; DNA: TGCGCCAGCAGTGGGTTGCCGGGAGGCCCCTACAATGAGCAGTTCTTC; CDR3: CASSGLPGGPYNEQFF
J: TRBJ2-1; V: TRBV6-5; D: -; size: -; DNA: TGTGCCAGCAGTTACCAAGGGGGCTCCTACAATGAGCAGTTCTTC; CDR3: CASSYQGGSYNEQFF
J: TRBJ2-3; V: TRBV5-1; D: TRBD2; size: once; DNA: TGCGCCAGCAGCCGGGGGGGAGGTCAGGTGCTAGATACGCAGTATTTT; CDR3: CASSRGGGQVLDTQYF
J: TRBJ2-5; V: TRBV7-9; D: -; size: -; DNA: TGTGCCAGCAGCCTAGGTGGTTCGGGGGGCGGAGGGACCCAGTACTTC; CDR3: CASSLGGSGGGGTQYF
J: TRBJ2-7; V: TRBV6-1; D: -; size: once; DNA: TGTGCCAGCAGTGAAACGGACAGAATCTACGAGCAGTACTTC; CDR3: CASSETDRIYEQYF
J: TRBJ1-4; V: TRBV6-6; D: -; size: -; DNA: TGTGCCAGCAGTTACCTTCCCACAGCAACTAATGAAAAACTGTTTTTT; CDR3: CASSYLPTATNEKLFF
J: TRBJ2-7; V: TRBV5-1; D: TRBD1; size: -; DNA: TGCGCCAGCAGCCAACAGGGGGCTGAATACGAGCAGTACTTC; CDR3: CASSQQGAEYEQYF
J: TRBJ1-2; V: TRBV7-9; D: -; size: once; DNA: TGTGCCAGCAGCTCCGCCTTGAGGGTCCTCGGCTATGGCTACACCTTC; CDR3: CASSSALRVLGYGYTF
J: TRBJ2-7; V: TRBV3-1/TRBV3-2; D: -; size: -; DNA: TGTGCCAGCAGCCAAGATCCATTAGACCCGACCGGAGAGACAGACCCCTACGAGCAGTACTTC; CDR3: CASSQDPLDPTGETDPYEQYF
J: TRBJ2-1; V: TRBV7-6; D: TRBD1; size: once; DNA: TGTGCCAGCCTCCCAGGGGGCTCCTACAATGAGCAGTTCTTC; CDR3: CASLPGGSYNEQFF
J: TRBJ2-7; V: TRBV5-1; D: -; size: -; DNA: TGCGCCAGCAGCTTGGATGTTTCCACCTACGAGCAGTACTTC; CDR3: CASSLDVSTYEQYF
J: TRBJ1-1; V: TRBV7-9; D: -; size: -; DNA: TGTGCCAGCAGCTTAGTTCCGGGAGCCCATGAAGCTTTCTTT; CDR3: CASSLVPGAHEAFF
J: TRBJ1-2; V: TRBV7-3; D: -; size: -; DNA: TGTGCCAGCAGCTCATCGGGGGAGAGGAACTATGGCTACACCTTC; CDR3: CASSSSGERNYGYTF
J: TRBJ2-3; V: TRBV29-1; D: TRBD2; size: -; DNA: TGCAGCGTTCCTCGGGGGGACACAGATACGCAGTATTTT; CDR3: CSVPRGDTDTQYF
J: TRBJ2-7; V: TRBV4-2; D: -; size: -; DNA: TGTGCCAGCAGCCAAGAAAGGGCAGGGCAGGGTGAGCAGTACTTC; CDR3: CASSQERAGQGEQYF
J: TRBJ1-2; V: TRBV5-4; D: -; size: once; DNA: TGTGCCAGCAGCTTGGACAGGAACTATGGCTACACCTTC; CDR3: CASSLDRNYGYTF
J: TRBJ1-2; V: TRBV5-1; D: -; size: -; DNA: TGCGCCAGCAGCTTGGGGGACACTAACTATGGCTACACCTTC; CDR3: CASSLGDTNYGYTF
J: TRBJ2-7; V: TRBV28; D: -; size: -; DNA: TGTGCCAGCAGTTCCATCGACCACAGCTCCTACGAGCAGTACTTC; CDR3: CASSSIDHSSYEQYF
J: TRBJ2-1; V: TRBV5-1; D: -; size: -; DNA: TGCGCCAGCAGCTTCGAACGGGGGGCCCGTGAGCAGTTCTTC; CDR3: CASSFERGAREQFF
J: TRBJ1-1; V: TRBV10-3; D: TRBD1; size: -; DNA: TGTGCCATCAGAGCGGGACAGGGCTGGGGGAACACTGAAGCTTTCTTT; CDR3: CAIRAGQGWGNTEAFF
J: TRBJ1-4; V: TRBV19; D: TRBD1; size: -; DNA: TGTGCCTCCAGGGGACAGTGGGGTGAAAAACTGTTTTTT; CDR3: CASRGQWGEKLFF
J: TRBJ1-1; V: TRBV7-8; D: -; size: many; DNA: TGTGCCAGCAGCTTACTAGGCACAAACACTGAAGCTTTCTTT; CDR3: CASSLLGTNTEAFF
J: TRBJ2-1; V: TRBV7-2; D: TRBD1; size: few; DNA: TGTGCCAGCAGCCCGACAGGGCCTGAGCAGTTCTTC; CDR3: CASSPTGPEQFF
J: TRBJ2-5; V: TRBV6-5; D: TRBD2; size: once; DNA: TGTGCCAGCCACTCCCCGGGGGGGGAGACCCAGTACTTC; CDR3: CASHSPGGETQYF
J: TRBJ1-1; V: TRBV6-5; D: -; size: -; DNA: TGTGCCAGCAGTTACTCCGGGCGGGACACTGAAGCTTTCTTT; CDR3: CASSYSGRDTEAFF
J: TRBJ2-7; V: TRBV6-6; D: -; size: -; DNA: TGTGCCAGCAGTACAACCTACGAGCAGTACTTC; CDR3: CASSTTYEQYF
J: TRBJ1-2; V: TRBV27; D: TRBD1; size: -; DNA: TGTGCCAGCAGTCCCGACAGGGGCTATGGCTACACCTTC; CDR3: CASSPDRGYGYTF
J: TRBJ1-2; V: TRBV6-6; D: -; size: -; DNA: TGTGCCACTCGACCCGGGGGGGGCTCGGGCTATGGCTACACCTTC; CDR3: CATRPGGGSGYGYTF
J: TRBJ2-7; V: TRBV3-1/TRBV3-2; D: TRBD2; size: -; DNA: TGTGCCAGCAGCCGCCGGGCCGGGACTAGCGGGAGGAGGGGCGAGCAGTACTTC; CDR3: CASSRRAGTSGRRGEQYF
J: TRBJ1-4; V: TRBV3-1/TRBV3-2; D: -; size: -; DNA: TGTGCCAGCAGCCAAGGGGCCGGGACTGGACTGTTTTTT; CDR3: CASSQGAGTGLFF